The source of this TCR beta chain is a study of cytomegalovirus exposure and HLA in healthy donors. Study-level information: A later analysis reported the 100 to 150 validation repertoires used the same platform as the roughly 700 first-cohort repertoires. General observations from the study: The study labeled 150 to 200 TCR beta chains cytomegalovirus-associated. The classifier, whose performance was assessed in both the original and validation cohorts, reportedly diagnosed cytomegalovirus status with high specificity and sensitivity. Researchers reported that a few CMV-associated chains were confirmed in vitro as CMV antigen-specific.

TCRdb's table, derived via immunoSEQ multiplex PCR, lists solely in-frame clones and lacks some. The sample yields 180,000 or so clones, 85% to 90% seen once. On this clone itself: Its target is not known.

This CDR3 is built from 14 residues. J gave up 6 bases and V 6 bases, and 7 bases lay outside the gene matches. CDR1 and CDR2 (germline): MNHEY, SMNVEV (reference sequence). The source is a woman aged 25-40 years in good health and CMV-seronegative. Sequencing was done on a sample of PBMCs. V usage is TRBV27 and J usage is TRBJ2-7, with 11 positions matching TRBD2. CDR3 DNA: TGTGCCAGCAGACTTAGCGGGGGGGGGTTCGAGCAGTACTTC. Translated: CASRLSGGGFEQYF.